The TCR beta chain under discussion was sequenced for a study of T-cell reconstitution after alpha-beta-depleted transplantation in children. Worth noting for this clonotype: Its antigen is as yet unknown.

Study findings and constraints: Surviving recipient T cells and intrathymic progenitors accounted for some patients' high TCRbeta diversity at day 60. As was reported, about two months after transplant, alpha-beta T cells came from several hundred expanded graft clones. By one year post-transplant, T-cell counts and diversity largely arose from T cells that were newly produced.

Unique molecular identifiers were incorporated into the prepared TCRbeta library. TCRdb re-analysed the PCR reads in MiXCR, keeping a single row per CDR3 protein. The data contain about 580,000 distinct CDR3 sequences, roughly 23% of them singletons. The germline CDR1 and CDR2 sequences are DFQATT and SNEGSKA (reference sequence). V was trimmed by 6 bases and J by 5 bases, leaving 17 bases between them. The CDR3 has 14 residues. The source is a boy under three years old who had a stem cell transplant for acute myeloid leukemia, so the T cells may come from the graft donor. The sequences come from PBMCs, mostly from graft donor cells, collected 360 days after TCRalphabeta/CD19-depleted stem cell transplant. V usage is TRBV20-1 and J usage is TRBJ1-5, with a tentative D call TRBD1 (6 bases). The chain's CDR3 is CSAVIQGRDQPQHF. CDR3 DNA: TGCAGTGCAGTTATACAGGGAAGAGATCAGCCCCAGCATTTT.